The 10 T cell receptor beta chains listed next were all sequenced from one sample in a study of blood T cell repertoires in COVID-19. TCRdb keeps only in-frame clones here, not all; method: immunoSEQ multiplex PCR. The sample contains approximately 200,000 clones, around 88% of which appear only once. The sample taken for sequencing was peripheral blood. The receptors stem from a man in his late teens or twenties with active or convalescent COVID-19.

The J gene is TRBJ2-2, the V gene TRBV19, with D perhaps matching TRBD2 (6 bases). CDR3 length equals 16 residues. Germline values: CDR1 LNHDA, CDR2 SQIVND (reference sequence). Between the trimmed V and J ends, which lost 5 bases and 0 bases, there was a span of 13 bases. CDR3 bases: TGTGCCAGTAGTGATCCTAGCGCCACGAACACCGGGGAGCTGTTTTTT. Amino acid sequence: CASSDPSATNTGELFF.

The chain links TRBV6-5 to TRBJ2-7; the D gene is possibly TRBD2 (6 bases). This CDR3 spans 15 amino acids. Between the trimmed V and J ends, which lost 5 bases and 3 bases, there was a span of 17 bases. Per the germline V gene, CDR1 is MNHEY and CDR2 is SVGAGI. The CDR3 here is CASSRSWGDLYEQYF. CDR3 nucleotides: TGTGCCAGCAGTAGAAGTTGGGGGGATCTCTACGAGCAGTACTTC.

In this sample, this clone turned up a few times. The chain employs TRBV30 and TRBJ1-1; D ambiguous. Germline CDR1 GTSNPN, CDR2 SVGIG (reference sequence). The germline V and J ends were trimmed by 8 bases and 1 base, with 11 bases remaining between them. The CDR3 length is 12 residues. The DNA for the CDR3 is TGTGCCCACAAATCCTGGAACACTGAAGCTTTCTTT. This sequence encodes CAHKSWNTEAFF.

This sequence joins TRBV18 and TRBJ1-2, with D possibly being TRBD1 (5 bases). Per the germline V gene, CDR1 is KGHSH and CDR2 is LQKENI. CDR3 length equals 17 residues. V lost 1 base and J 0 bases, leaving 15 bases between the germline ends. The DNA of the CDR3 is TGTGCCAGCTCACCACACCCGCCAGGGACTCCTAACTATGGCTACACCTTC. Amino acid sequence: CASSPHPPGTPNYGYTF.

The chain employs TRBV19 and TRBJ2-6, with TRBD1 identical over 7 bases. The CDR3 is 17 residues long. Germline V gives CDR1 LNHDA, CDR2 SQIVND (reference sequence). The junction had 8 bases not matched to a gene; V was cut back by 3 bases and J by 3 bases. The CDR3 DNA is TGTGCCAGTAGTATTCTCACACAGGGGCTTGGGGCCAACGTCCTGACTTTC. This gives the protein CASSILTQGLGANVLTF.

The rearrangement joins TRBV19 to TRBJ1-6, with 7 bases fitting TRBD1. This CDR3 has 15 residues. Germline CDR1 is LNHDA and CDR2 is SQIVND (reference sequence). The V segment lost 4 bases and the J segment 5 bases; nucleotides outside the gene matches: 5. The chain's CDR3 is CASSTTGSDNSPLHF. Written as DNA, the CDR3 is TGTGCCAGTAGTACGACAGGGTCGGATAATTCACCCCTCCACTTT.

The V call is TRBV27, the J call TRBJ1-4, with TRBD1 matching 8 bases. Germline V gene lookup returns CDR1 MNHEY and CDR2 SMNVEV (reference sequence). This CDR3 region has 16 residues. V shed 4 bases, J shed 5 bases, and the junction held 9 bases outside the gene matches. CDR3 in amino acids: CASSSLRQGRNEKLFF. CDR3 DNA: TGTGCCAGCAGTTCCCTCCGACAGGGGAGGAATGAAAAACTGTTTTTT. Looking up the rest from reference TRBV27 and TRBJ1-4 gives the full variable domain: EAQVTQNPRYLITVTGKKLTVTCSQNMNHEYMSWYRQDPGLGLRQIYYSMNVEVTDKGDVPEGYKVSRKEKRNFPLILESPSPNQTSLYFCASSSLRQGRNEKLFFGSGTQLSVL.

The V call is TRBV5-1, the J call TRBJ2-2, with TRBD2 as a possible D gene (6 bases). Between the trimmed V and J ends, which lost 7 bases and 4 bases, there was a span of 14 bases. The CDR3 spans 14 residues. Germline CDR1 is SGHRS and CDR2 is YFSETQ. The CDR3 DNA sequence: TGCGCCAGCCGGAGGGAGGCAAGCACCGGGGAGCTGTTTTTT. Residues: CASRREASTGELFF.

V gene TRBV6-2 or TRBV6-3 combines with J gene TRBJ1-6, with 8 bases aligning to TRBD1. Trimming took 6 bases from V and 5 from J; bases not matched to a gene: 15. The CDR3 loop spans 18 amino acids. Germline values: CDR1 MNHEY, CDR2 SVGEGT. This chain's CDR3 is CASSPQGQGVGNNSPLHF. The CDR3 DNA follows: TGTGCCAGCAGCCCTCAAGGACAGGGTGTGGGCAATAATTCACCCCTCCACTTT.

This clone was picked up one time. V usage is TRBV30 and J usage is TRBJ2-3, with no clear D. The CDR3 loop spans 13 amino acids. From germline, CDR1 is GTSNPN and CDR2 SVGIG (reference sequence). The germline V and J ends were trimmed by 0 bases and 3 bases, with 7 bases remaining between them. The CDR3 region has the DNA TGTGCCTGGAGTGTACTCCGTACAGATACGCAGTATTTT. Its translation is CAWSVLRTDTQYF.